Listed below are T cell receptor beta chains from one sample, sequenced in a study of T-cell reconstitution after alpha-beta-depleted transplantation in children. TCRdb re-derived calls from the PCR reads in MiXCR, one entry per CDR3 protein. The table shows 240,000 or so distinct CDR3 sequences, with about 12% occurring only once. The material sequenced was PBMCs from the stem cell graft donor, taken from the stem cell graft. These receptors were taken from a human donor who donated a stem cell graft to a child with acute lymphoblastic leukemia. The conserved cysteine and the conserved F or W are not part of the CDR3 here. The order of the fields is V gene, J gene, CDR3 protein.

v_call: TRBV6-1; j_call: TRBJ1-2; cdr3_aa: ASRRFGQAYGYT
v_call: TRBV30; j_call: TRBJ1-6; cdr3_aa: AWGWRTDSPLH
v_call: TRBV20-1; j_call: TRBJ2-2; cdr3_aa: SARDHGVGTGELF
v_call: TRBV6-1; j_call: TRBJ2-1; cdr3_aa: ASDSGRYNEQF
v_call: TRBV7-9; j_call: TRBJ1-1; cdr3_aa: ASSFPPGVLPNKEAF
v_call: TRBV25-1; j_call: TRBJ1-5; cdr3_aa: ASSDSGTGGRPQH
v_call: TRBV20-1; j_call: TRBJ1-1; cdr3_aa: SADLGEAGGAF
v_call: TRBV5-6; j_call: TRBJ2-7; cdr3_aa: ASSDLGEGNSYEQY
v_call: TRBV20-1; j_call: TRBJ1-6; cdr3_aa: SARDRASPLH
v_call: TRBV7-6; j_call: TRBJ2-5; cdr3_aa: ASSPGLAGGYQETQY
v_call: TRBV27; j_call: TRBJ2-7; cdr3_aa: ASSLGGQGDEQY
v_call: TRBV7-8; j_call: TRBJ2-1; cdr3_aa: ASSATSAYNEQF
v_call: TRBV6-5; j_call: TRBJ2-7; cdr3_aa: ASSYRRDPTYEQY
v_call: TRBV15; j_call: TRBJ1-4; cdr3_aa: ATSRSTGGNEKLF
v_call: TRBV12-3/TRBV12-4; j_call: TRBJ2-1; cdr3_aa: ASAAGQGSYNEQF
v_call: TRBV5-1; j_call: TRBJ2-1; cdr3_aa: ASSLERERQF
v_call: TRBV5-1; j_call: TRBJ2-7; cdr3_aa: ASSLVGAAREQY
v_call: TRBV28; j_call: TRBJ2-7; cdr3_aa: ASSPGTGSSYEQY
v_call: TRBV19; j_call: TRBJ2-1; cdr3_aa: ASSAASVYNEQF
v_call: TRBV7-9; j_call: TRBJ2-5; cdr3_aa: ASSLVQGEETQY
v_call: TRBV5-1; j_call: TRBJ2-5; cdr3_aa: ASSLETGQQETQY
v_call: TRBV4-1; j_call: TRBJ1-6; cdr3_aa: ASTGTTGTANSPLH
v_call: TRBV2; j_call: TRBJ2-1; cdr3_aa: ASTGTGRNEQF
v_call: TRBV28; j_call: TRBJ2-3; cdr3_aa: ASSRLGGDTQY
v_call: TRBV12-3/TRBV12-4; j_call: TRBJ1-4; cdr3_aa: ASSFILREKLF
v_call: TRBV28; j_call: TRBJ2-3; cdr3_aa: ASRTTLADTQY
v_call: TRBV5-8; j_call: TRBJ2-3; cdr3_aa: ASSAGDLEDTQY
v_call: TRBV12-3/TRBV12-4; j_call: TRBJ2-3; cdr3_aa: ASRLRTSGGAADTQY
v_call: TRBV30; j_call: TRBJ2-1; cdr3_aa: AWGQSSYNEQF
v_call: TRBV20-1; j_call: TRBJ2-7; cdr3_aa: SARDGAEYYEQY
v_call: TRBV20-1; j_call: TRBJ1-4; cdr3_aa: SAGDRVQKLF
v_call: TRBV5-5; j_call: TRBJ1-4; cdr3_aa: ASYVSAGSTNEKLF
v_call: TRBV19; j_call: TRBJ1-5; cdr3_aa: ASSIGRRISNQPQH
v_call: TRBV20-1; j_call: TRBJ1-1; cdr3_aa: SANPSGTEAF
v_call: TRBV6-1; j_call: TRBJ1-2; cdr3_aa: ASSPGGENYGYT
v_call: TRBV5-1; j_call: TRBJ2-1; cdr3_aa: ASSPGPGGNEQF
v_call: TRBV5-1; j_call: TRBJ2-5; cdr3_aa: ASSLELAKETQY
v_call: TRBV9; j_call: TRBJ2-7; cdr3_aa: ASSVAGQNYEQY
v_call: TRBV12-3/TRBV12-4; j_call: TRBJ1-1; cdr3_aa: ASSFRGAQVFEAF
v_call: TRBV20-1; j_call: TRBJ2-2; cdr3_aa: SAPRTGITGELF
v_call: TRBV4-3; j_call: TRBJ1-2; cdr3_aa: ASSHKLRDGNLYGYT
v_call: TRBV7-2; j_call: TRBJ2-5; cdr3_aa: ASSLGGQGTSETQY
v_call: TRBV6-5; j_call: TRBJ1-1; cdr3_aa: ASSYFQGNTEAF
v_call: TRBV7-9; j_call: TRBJ2-7; cdr3_aa: ASTRTGTGGLGYEQY
v_call: TRBV20-1; j_call: TRBJ2-1; cdr3_aa: SAIGASLRGEQF
v_call: TRBV6-2/TRBV6-3; j_call: TRBJ2-2; cdr3_aa: ASSYLSDTGELF
v_call: TRBV24-1; j_call: TRBJ2-7; cdr3_aa: ASSRGLGYEQY
v_call: TRBV20-1; j_call: TRBJ2-4; cdr3_aa: SASYSAGVNIQY
v_call: TRBV5-5; j_call: TRBJ2-7; cdr3_aa: ASSLSTNEQY
v_call: TRBV6-5; j_call: TRBJ2-7; cdr3_aa: ASSYGDRPYEQY
v_call: TRBV6-5; j_call: TRBJ2-1; cdr3_aa: ASSYLFRKGGDEQF
v_call: TRBV29-1; j_call: TRBJ2-3; cdr3_aa: SVRTGGFGGGSTDTQY
v_call: TRBV9; j_call: TRBJ2-2; cdr3_aa: ASSFGGQPDGELF
v_call: TRBV12-3/TRBV12-4; j_call: TRBJ2-2; cdr3_aa: ASSFGFSGGATGELF
v_call: TRBV5-1; j_call: TRBJ1-1; cdr3_aa: ATLEEGPNTEAF